The next 20 T cell receptor beta chains were all read from a single sample in a study of T cells in Graves' hyperthyroidism and ophthalmopathy. Authors of the study amplified TCR beta CDR3 regions from RNA transcripts. With the HTBI primer set, the TCR CDR3 went through a first round of RT-PCR. In TCRdb, the multiplex PCR reads were re-called with MiXCR into one record per CDR3 protein. Found here are more than 350,000 distinct CDR3 sequences, 15% of them singletons; the top ten hold 15% to 20%. Sequencing was done on a sample of blood. The receptor source for this set is a woman aged 55-69 years with Graves' ophthalmopathy.

This CDR3 reads CASSVGDPKRKGEQYF. The CDR3 bases are TGTGCCAGCAGCGTAGGAGACCCAAAGAGGAAGGGCGAGCAGTACTTC. The chain couples TRBV9 to TRBJ2-7; no reliable D call. V lost 0 bases, J lost 6 bases, and 19 bases lay in between. CDR3 size: 16 residues. Germline CDR1 is SGDLS and CDR2 is YYNGEE.

This sequence joins TRBV12-5 and TRBJ1-5; no reliable D call. This CDR3 has 11 residues. V shed 6 bases and J shed 4 bases, with 4 bases lying between them. CDR1 and CDR2 from the germline V gene are LGHNT and FRNRAP. CDR3 in DNA: TGTGCTAGTGGCCCGAATCAGCCCCAGCATTTT. Translated: CASGPNQPQHF.

This clonotype has at least ten counts. The rearrangement links TRBV3-1 to TRBJ1-2, with TRBD1 as a possible D gene (5 bases). The length of the CDR3 is 13 residues. The V and J ends lost 2 bases and 8 bases respectively, with 12 bases between them. Germline assignment: CDR1 LGHDT and CDR2 YNNKEL (reference sequence). The CDR3 nucleotides are TGTGCCAGCAGCCAAAATGGGGGTAGCGGCTACACCTTC. Translation: CASSQNGGSGYTF. Drawing the rest from reference TRBV3-1 and TRBJ1-2, the complete variable domain is DTAVSQTPKYLVTQMGNDKSIKCEQNLGHDTMYWYKQDSKKFLKIMFSYNNKELIINETVPNRFSPKSPDKAHLNLHINSLELGDSAVYFCASSQNGGSGYTFGSGTRLTVV.

On this clonotype itself: An end of the junction differs from the germline gene, which may be a read error. The V gene is TRBV27, the J gene TRBJ2-3; 10 bases agree with TRBD2. Germline CDR1 is MNHEY and CDR2 is SMNVEV (reference sequence). This CDR3 is 15 amino acids long. The CDR3 reads CATSESGRVADTQYF. Here the CDR3 DNA reads TGTGCCACCAGTGAAAGCGGGAGGGTGGCAGATACGCAGTATTTT.

Concerning this clonotype: A much larger clone differs by one base, so this may be a read error. The chain combines TRBV28 with TRBJ2-3; possible D gene TRBD1, 5 bases. The CDR3 is 15 amino acids. Germline V gene data show CDR1 as MDHEN and CDR2 as SYDVKM. Trimming left V 6 bases short and J 6 bases short, with 19 bases between. Here the CDR3 reads CASSPPNLAGDTQYF. The CDR3 coding sequence is TGTGCCAGCAGCCCCCCGAACTTAGCAGGGGATACGCAGTATTTT.

The table lists this clonotype with many counts. The V gene is TRBV2, the J gene TRBJ2-7, with D unresolved. V dropped 5 bases and J dropped 0 bases, with 14 bases sitting between them. Germline V gene sequence: CDR1 SNHLY, CDR2 FYNNEI. CDR3 size: 15 residues. The CDR3 DNA is TGTGCCAGCAGTCCTTCCTACCAAAGCTCCTACGAGCAGTACTTC. This encodes CASSPSYQSSYEQYF.

This clonotype was seen a handful of times. The V call is TRBV19, the J call TRBJ2-1; D remains unclear. The CDR3 has 15 amino acids. Germline assignment: CDR1 LNHDA and CDR2 SQIVND (reference sequence). The V end was cut by 2 bases, the J end by 0 bases, with 8 bases between. CDR3 nucleotide sequence: TGTGCCAGTAGTATAACGGATAGCTCCTACAATGAGCAGTTCTTC. Protein: CASSITDSSYNEQFF.

This clonotype has more than one count but fewer than ten. The chain uses TRBV5-1 and TRBJ2-7; D possibly matches TRBD1 or TRBD2 (7 bases each). With 4 bases removed from V and 6 bases from J, the gap between germline ends came to 23 bases. Germline V gives CDR1 SGHRS, CDR2 YFSETQ. The CDR3 is 16 amino acids. The CDR3 loop is CASSPGGVEQPLEQYF. The DNA for the CDR3 is TGCGCCAGCAGCCCAGGGGGGGTGGAACAGCCACTCGAGCAGTACTTC.

This clonotype appeared many times. The chain links TRBV13 to TRBJ2-5; a possible D gene is TRBD2 (6 bases). V was pared by 3 bases and J by 5 bases, with 13 bases between. The CDR3 length is 14 residues. Per the germline V gene, CDR1 is PRHDT and CDR2 is FYEKMQ (reference sequence). The CDR3 region is CASSFPAGGETQYF. CDR3 in DNA: TGTGCCAGCAGCTTCCCCGCCGGAGGGGAGACCCAGTACTTC.

The V call is TRBV12-5, the J call TRBJ2-7, with 7 bases matching TRBD2. V was pared by 1 base and J by 4 bases, with 7 bases of the junction left unmatched. Germline loops: CDR1 LGHNT, CDR2 FRNRAP. The CDR3 runs to 15 residues. CDR3 DNA sequence: TGTGCTAGTGGTTTGGGTTCGGCTAGCGGTTACGAGCAGTACTTC. Translation gives CASGLGSASGYEQYF.

This clonotype has a handful of counts. The chain couples TRBV12-3 or TRBV12-4 to TRBJ2-1, with D tentatively TRBD2 (6 bases). V lost 6 bases to trimming and J lost 6 bases, with 18 bases between them. CDR3 length equals 15 residues. The CDR3 DNA reads as TGTGCCAGCAGCCTGGAGGGCGGGATCCCCAATGAGCAGTTCTTC. Protein: CASSLEGGIPNEQFF.

This clonotype was observed many times. V gene TRBV12-3 or TRBV12-4 combines with J gene TRBJ2-3; 11 nucleotides agree with TRBD1. V was clipped by 5 bases and J by 5 bases; unmatched bases: 6. There are 15 residues in the CDR3. The CDR3 loop is CASSPRDRGKDTQYF. In nucleotides, the CDR3 is TGTGCCAGCAGTCCCCGGGACAGGGGGAAAGATACGCAGTATTTT.

This chain uses TRBV2 with TRBJ2-3; 8 positions agree with TRBD2. The V segment lost 3 bases and the J segment 0 bases; nucleotides outside the gene matches: 5. Germline CDR1 is SNHLY and CDR2 is FYNNEI. This CDR3 region has 16 residues. The CDR3 DNA follows: TGTGCCAGCAGTGACCCGACTAGCGTAAGCACAGATACGCAGTATTTT. Amino acid sequence: CASSDPTSVSTDTQYF.

This clonotype was recorded at least ten times. The genes are TRBV27 and TRBJ2-7; TRBD1 matches at 10 bases. Per germline, CDR1 MNHEY and CDR2 SMNVEV (reference sequence). The CDR3 extends over 14 amino acids. V lost 5 bases, J lost 1 base, and 2 bases stayed unmatched. The CDR3 here is CASSGQGGSYEQYF. The DNA of the CDR3 is TGTGCCAGCAGTGGACAGGGGGGTTCCTACGAGCAGTACTTC.

There are many counts of this clonotype. The V call is TRBV3-1, the J call TRBJ2-1; 8 bases are shared with TRBD1. V gave up 4 bases and J gave up 8 bases; unmatched junction bases: 4. CDR1 is LGHDT and CDR2 is YNNKEL in the germline V gene (reference sequence). CDR3 length: 13 amino acids. The CDR3 sequence is CASSPGQGYEQFF. The CDR3 DNA sequence: TGTGCCAGCAGCCCCGGACAGGGCTATGAGCAGTTCTTC.

This clonotype was seen repeatedly, ten times or more. The rearrangement joins TRBV20-1 to TRBJ2-2; D ambiguous. Germline V gene data show CDR1 as DFQATT and CDR2 as SNEGSKA (reference sequence). The CDR3 is made up of 13 amino acids. Trimming cost V 0 bases and J 6 bases, with 8 bases left between them. CDR3 in amino acids: CSARDFGAGELFF. CDR3 in DNA: TGCAGTGCTAGAGATTTCGGAGCCGGGGAGCTGTTTTTT.

The V and J genes are TRBV7-2 and TRBJ1-2; D gene uncertain. Germline loops: CDR1 SGHTA, CDR2 FQGNSA. The CDR3 length is 17 residues. Trimming removed 9 bases from V and 0 bases from J, with 23 bases in between. CDR3: CASTLRASLTSNYGYTF. The CDR3 bases are TGTGCCAGTACCCTGCGGGCCAGCCTTACTTCTAACTATGGCTACACCTTC.

The chain carries TRBV9 and TRBJ2-5; 8 bases line up with TRBD1. Trimming at V came to 4 bases and at J to 5 bases, leaving 7 bases not matched to a gene. This CDR3 contains 14 residues. The germline V gene has CDR1 SGDLS and CDR2 YYNGEE. The CDR3 coding sequence is TGTGCCAGCAGCCCCCGGACAGGGTACGAGACCCAGTACTTC. Its protein is CASSPRTGYETQYF. The full variable domain, with the rest looked up from reference TRBV9 and TRBJ2-5, is DSGVTQTPKHLITATGQRVTLRCSPRSGDLSVYWYQQSLDQGLQFLIQYYNGEERAKGNILERFSAQQFPDLHSELNLSSLELGDSALYFCASSPRTGYETQYFGPGTRLLVL.

This clonotype has a count of ten or more. The chain is built from TRBV9 and TRBJ2-7, with 14 bases matching TRBD2. V was clipped by 4 bases and J by 4 bases; unmatched bases: 7. The germline CDR1 and CDR2 sequences are SGDLS and YYNGEE. The CDR3 extends over 16 amino acids. The CDR3, as DNA: TGTGCCAGCAGCTCCCGAGGGACTAGCGGGAGTTACGAGCAGTACTTC. Protein sequence: CASSSRGTSGSYEQYF.

This clonotype showed up just a few times. This sequence joins TRBV7-9 and TRBJ1-2; D is undetermined. The CDR3 has 14 amino acids. V was pared by 7 bases and J by 0 bases, with 12 bases between. In germline, CDR1 is SEHNR, CDR2 FQNEAQ (reference sequence). The CDR3 region has the DNA TGTGCCAGCACCCCTCCCGTCGCTAACTATGGCTACACCTTC. Translated, it gives CASTPPVANYGYTF.